The 6 T cell receptor beta chains listed next were all sequenced from one sample in a study of graft-versus-host responses after intestinal transplantation. Assay used: immunoSEQ multiplex PCR; TCRdb lists only in-frame clones, some missing. The sample has 50,000 or so clones, around 93% seen once. The source was PBMCs, collected roughly 760 days after a first intestinal transplant, on the day of a second. Receptor source: a human patient who received an intestinal transplant, so some T cells may come from the graft donor.

The CDR3 protein is CATSRDPLLNTEAFF. The CDR3 nucleotides read TGTGCCACCAGCAGAGACCCACTCTTGAACACTGAAGCTTTCTTT. The chain is built from TRBV15 and TRBJ1-1; D gene uncertain. The germline V gene encodes CDR1 LNHNV and CDR2 YYDKDF (reference sequence). This CDR3 spans 15 amino acids. The V and J ends lost 0 bases and 0 bases respectively, with 8 bases between them.

This clone showed up just once. The chain has TRBV7-9 and TRBJ2-1; D is unclear. The germline V gene has CDR1 SEHNR and CDR2 FQNEAQ (reference sequence). The CDR3 is 15 amino acids. Trimming removed 5 bases from V and 4 bases from J, with 15 bases in between. As DNA, the CDR3 is TGTGCCAGCAGCCCCATTGGCGCGGAGTACAATGAGCAGTTCTTC. Translation gives CASSPIGAEYNEQFF.

The chain employs TRBV29-1 and TRBJ1-1; D is undetermined. The CDR3 length is 13 residues. V was clipped by 3 bases and J by 5 bases, with 13 bases between them. In germline, CDR1 is SQVTM, CDR2 ANQGSEA. The DNA of the CDR3 is TGCAGCGTTGATGTATCAGGAGGGACTGAAGCTTTCTTT. This codes for CSVDVSGGTEAFF.

The chain links TRBV28 to TRBJ1-5, with a weak D call TRBD1 (5 bases). V shed 3 bases and J shed 5 bases, with 17 bases lying between them. CDR1 and CDR2 (germline): MDHEN, SYDVKM. This CDR3 has 16 residues. CDR3 coding DNA: TGTGCCAGCAGTTTGGTGGAAGGGCCAGGGCATCAGCCCCAGCATTTT. Translated: CASSLVEGPGHQPQHF.

The V call is TRBV27, the J call TRBJ2-1; D is unclear. Trimming stripped 2 bases from V and 3 bases from J, with 8 bases between. Germline-derived CDR1 and CDR2 are MNHEY and SMNVEV (reference sequence). The CDR3 extends over 14 amino acids. The CDR3 DNA sequence: TGTGCCAGCAGTTTAAGGGCTAACTACAATGAGCAGTTCTTC. It translates to CASSLRANYNEQFF.

The chain uses TRBV27 and TRBJ1-3; D gene ambiguous. V lost 3 bases and J lost 2, with 5 bases in between. This CDR3 is built from 13 residues. From germline, CDR1 is MNHEY and CDR2 SMNVEV (reference sequence). For the CDR3, the DNA is TGTGCCAGCAGTTTCGGGGCTGGAAACACCATATATTTT. As protein: CASSFGAGNTIYF.